This T cell receptor beta chain is from a study of tumor-infiltrating lymphocytes in primary liver carcinoma. Researchers generated TCR beta cDNA from around 510 ng of total RNA, relying on a constant-region primer. Three nested multiplex PCR rounds of slightly modified ARM-PCR generated TCR beta libraries. Each of the first two PCR rounds ran approximately 11 cycles with TRBV1-TRBV30 forward and C-beta reverse primers. Each CDR3 protein is one row after TCRdb ran MiXCR on the multiplex PCR reads. The top ten clones hold approximately 6.6% of a sample with 200,000 or so distinct CDR3 sequences, around three fifths of them seen once. The blood RNA (from unsorted whole blood) was obtained, and germline DNA was also extracted. Roughly 4 milliliters of peripheral blood were gathered ahead of the operation. The CDR3 totals 15 residues. V was cut by 5 bases and J by 4 bases, with 15 bases left in between. Germline V lookup: CDR1 SGHVS, CDR2 FQNEAQ.

V and J are TRBV7-8 and TRBJ1-5; weak D call: TRBD1 (5 bases). Sequenced: peripheral blood. This sequence was found in a woman in her sixties with primary liver carcinoma and hepatitis B virus infection. Here the CDR3 DNA reads TGTGCCAGCAGCCACGGGGGGTCAACTAATCAGCCCCAGCATTTT. Translated, it gives CASSHGGSTNQPQHF.